A selection of T cell receptor beta chains follows, all from one sample in a study of T cell repertoires in ileal Crohn's disease. Using immunoSEQ multiplex PCR, the repertoire was profiled, and TCRdb retains in-frame clones only, with some absent. The sample lists 7,000 to 9,500 clones, about 95% occurring once. Sequenced sample: ileal tissue. These receptor sequences come from an adult with Crohn's disease. The CDR3 runs from the conserved cysteine through the conserved F or W. A D gene is named only where the DNA matches it firmly. Part of the rows lack a size; the others show once, few, many or a class for expanded clones.

clone size,V gene,J gene,D gene,CDR3 DNA,CDR3 protein
NA,TRBV7-2,TRBJ2-2,NA,TGTGCCAGCAGCCCCCGTATATCTGGGGAGCTGTTTTTT,CASSPRISGELFF
NA,TRBV7-3,TRBJ1-6,NA,TGTGCCAGCAGTCTCGGGCGGGCCTATAATTCACCCCTCCACTTT,CASSLGRAYNSPLHF
NA,TRBV5-1,TRBJ1-4,NA,TGCGCCAGCAGCCTGGGGCAGTATGAAAAACTGTTTTTT,CASSLGQYEKLFF
NA,TRBV5-1,TRBJ1-1,TRBD1,TGCGCCAGCAGCTACGCCGACAGGGCCACTGAAGCTTTCTTT,CASSYADRATEAFF
NA,TRBV28,TRBJ1-1,TRBD1,TGTGCCAGCAGCCATTCCGGGACAGGGGGCGGAAAGGCTTTCTTT,CASSHSGTGGGKAFF
NA,TRBV4-2,TRBJ1-1,NA,TGTGCCAGCAGCCAAGATTCCGGGACAACCACTGAAGCTTTCTTT,CASSQDSGTTTEAFF
NA,TRBV6-5,TRBJ2-3,TRBD1,TGTGCCAGCAGCCTGGGGACAGGCACAGATACGCAGTATTTT,CASSLGTGTDTQYF
once,TRBV5-6,TRBJ1-4,TRBD1,TGTGCCAGCAGCTCGGTCGGGACAGGTGGAACTAATGAAAAACTGTTTTTT,CASSSVGTGGTNEKLFF
NA,TRBV7-8,TRBJ1-2,TRBD1,TGTGCCAGCAGCCCTCGGACAGGAATAGGACTCGGAACTCGCTATGGCTACACCTTC,CASSPRTGIGLGTRYGYTF
NA,TRBV4-1,TRBJ2-2,NA,TGCGCCAGCAGCCAAGATACAGTCTCCGGGGAGCTGTTTTTT,CASSQDTVSGELFF
NA,TRBV10-1,TRBJ2-5,TRBD1,TGCGCCAGCAGTAGGACAGGGCAAGAGACCCAGTACTTC,CASSRTGQETQYF
NA,TRBV30,TRBJ1-1,NA,TGTGCCTGGAGTGTATTGCTGGGGCGCGCTGAAGCTTTCTTT,CAWSVLLGRAEAFF
NA,TRBV19,TRBJ1-5,NA,TGTGCCAGTAGTATTCCAGGCCAGATTAATCAGCCCCAGCATTTT,CASSIPGQINQPQHF
NA,TRBV18,TRBJ2-5,NA,TGTGCCAGCTCACCGGAGCAAGAGACCCAGTACTTC,CASSPEQETQYF
NA,TRBV6-1,TRBJ2-3,TRBD2,TGTGCCAGCAGGTGGCGGGGGTACACAGATACGCAGTATTTT,CASRWRGYTDTQYF
NA,TRBV29-1,TRBJ2-7,TRBD1,TGCAGCGCGGGACAGGGGGCCTACGAGCAGTACTTC,CSAGQGAYEQYF
NA,TRBV2,TRBJ2-6,TRBD1,TGTGCCAGCAGAATGGACAGGGCCGGGGCCAACGTCCTGACTTTC,CASRMDRAGANVLTF
NA,TRBV28,TRBJ1-1,TRBD1,TGTGCCAGCAGTTACGCCATCGGCCGGGACAGGGGGGTCGGCACTGAAGCTTTCTTT,CASSYAIGRDRGVGTEAFF
NA,TRBV19,TRBJ2-5,TRBD2,TGTGCCACCACGGGACTAGCGGGGGGGCAAGAGACCCAGTACTTC,CATTGLAGGQETQYF
NA,TRBV10-3,TRBJ2-5,NA,TGTGCCTCGGGACACACGCAAGAGACCCAGTACTTC,CASGHTQETQYF
NA,TRBV2,TRBJ2-1,NA,TGTGCCAGCAGTGAACAGCGGGAGCAGTTCTTC,CASSEQREQFF
NA,TRBV5-5,TRBJ1-6,NA,TGTGCCAGCAGCTTGGGGGGGGACTATAATTCACCCCTCCACTTT,CASSLGGDYNSPLHF
once,TRBV19,TRBJ2-1,NA,TGTGCCAGTAAGAAGGAGAGGAGGTCCTACAATGAGCAGTTCTTC,CASKKERRSYNEQFF
NA,TRBV7-2,TRBJ2-7,NA,TGTGCCAGCAGCTTGCGGTGGGAGATTGGCGAGCAGTACTTC,CASSLRWEIGEQYF
NA,TRBV21-1,TRBJ2-1,NA,TGTGCCAGCAGCCCCACGACAGGAGTGTACAATGAGCAGTTCTTC,CASSPTTGVYNEQFF
NA,TRBV11-2,TRBJ2-3,TRBD2,TGTGCCAGCAGCTTAGGACTAGCGGGGGGGCCTAGTACAGATACGCAGTATTTT,CASSLGLAGGPSTDTQYF
NA,TRBV5-1,TRBJ1-1,NA,TGCGCCAGCAGTTTTGGCCCTTCGGGGGACACTGAAGCTTTCTTT,CASSFGPSGDTEAFF
once,TRBV10-1,TRBJ2-1,NA,TGCGCCAGCACAGGGTACAATGAGCAGTTCTTC,CASTGYNEQFF
NA,TRBV7-2,TRBJ1-2,TRBD1,TGTGCCAGCAGCCCTAGACAGGGGGCAAATGGCTACACCTTC,CASSPRQGANGYTF
NA,TRBV7-2,TRBJ1-5,NA,TGTGCCAGCAGCCGAGATGGACAGAGCGGTCAGCCCCAGCATTTT,CASSRDGQSGQPQHF
NA,TRBV7-6,TRBJ2-1,NA,TGTGCCAGCAGCTTAGCTGGGGGCACTGAGCAGTTCTTC,CASSLAGGTEQFF
once,TRBV4-3,TRBJ2-7,NA,TGCGCCAGCAGCCAAGCCCGGGGGGAGCAGTACTTC,CASSQARGEQYF
once,TRBV11-2,TRBJ2-3,TRBD2,TGTGCCAGCAGCTTAATCTACGGGGGGGAGTATACGCAGTATTTT,CASSLIYGGEYTQYF
NA,TRBV4-3,TRBJ2-5,TRBD1,TGCGCCAGCAGCAAAGCTGACAGGGGCGAGACCCAGTACTTC,CASSKADRGETQYF
once,TRBV6-4,TRBJ2-1,TRBD1,TGTGCCAGCAGCGTCGACAGGGGGGGTGAGCAGTTCTTC,CASSVDRGGEQFF